Each of the 30 T cell receptor beta chains below was sequenced from the same sample in a study of blood T cell repertoires in COVID-19 (TCRdb year 2020). Libraries were constructed by the immunoSEQ multiplex PCR assay. In its TCRdb copy, this immuneACCESS table keeps in-frame sequences only and misses some clones. Where compared with another copy, unresolved V genes explain less than half of these, and the others have no known cause. The sample records roughly 140,000 clones, 88% of which are singletons. The biggest ten clones account for 2% to 2.5% of the sample. The sample comprised peripheral blood. The receptors stem from a human donor in a cohort sampled during active COVID-19.

This clone was counted a few times. This chain links TRBV7-3 with TRBJ1-1, with D uncertain. Trimming took 5 bases from V and 3 from J, leaving 4 bases between them. The V gene's germline CDR1 is SGHTA and CDR2 FQGTGA. This CDR3 has 11 amino acids. The CDR3 DNA reads TGTGCCAGCAGCCCCGACACTGAAGCTTTCTTT. Its protein is CASSPDTEAFF.

V usage is TRBV5-1 and J usage is TRBJ2-7; 12 bases match TRBD2. Germline trimming cut 3 bases from V and 1 base from J; bases unmatched to any gene: 14. Germline V lookup: CDR1 SGHRS, CDR2 YFSETQ. The CDR3 consists of 19 residues. The CDR3 region has the DNA TGCGCCAGCAGCTCCGGCCGGGCTAGCGGGGGGGCTCGGTCCTACGAGCAGTACTTC. Amino acid sequence: CASSSGRASGGARSYEQYF. Supplemented by reference TRBV5-1 and TRBJ2-7, the full variable domain reads KAGVTQTPRYLIKTRGQQVTLSCSPISGHRSVSWYQQTPGQGLQFLFEYFSETQRNKGNFPGRFSGRQFSNSRSEMNVSTLELGDSALYLCASSSGRASGGARSYEQYFGPGTRLTVT.

The V call is TRBV4-3, the J call TRBJ1-1; no clear D gene. The CDR3 extends over 13 amino acids. Germline CDR1 reads LGHNA; CDR2 reads YSLEER. V lost 1 base to trimming and J lost 1 base, with 4 bases between them. The CDR3 here is CASSQGQNTEAFF. The DNA of the CDR3 is TGCGCCAGCAGCCAAGGACAGAACACTGAAGCTTTCTTT.

The chain employs TRBV5-4 and TRBJ2-1, with 12 bases matching TRBD2. The CDR3 length is 16 residues. V lost 4 bases to trimming and J lost 6 bases; unmatched junction nucleotides: 8. CDR1 SGHNT and CDR2 YYREEE come from the germline V gene (reference sequence). The CDR3 is CASSPTWTSGINEQFF. CDR3 bases: TGTGCCAGCAGCCCTACCTGGACTAGCGGGATCAATGAGCAGTTCTTC.

This chain uses TRBV6-5 with TRBJ1-4; TRBD1 agrees at 9 bases. With 6 bases clipped from V and 6 bases from J, the junction kept 5 bases outside the gene matches. Per the germline V gene, CDR1 is MNHEY and CDR2 is SVGAGI. The CDR3 spans 14 residues. The chain's CDR3 is CASRLTGGDEKLFF. CDR3 in DNA: TGTGCCAGCAGATTGACAGGGGGTGATGAAAAACTGTTTTTT.

The chain couples TRBV7-2 to TRBJ2-1; 9 bases align to TRBD2. Trimming took 6 bases from V and 6 from J; bases not matched to a gene: 9. From germline, CDR1 is SGHTA and CDR2 FQGNSA. This CDR3 region has 15 residues. The DNA of the CDR3 is TGTGCCAGCAGGGAGGTGGCGGGGGGGCCCAATGAGCAGTTCTTC. This gives the protein CASREVAGGPNEQFF.

V and J are TRBV4-2 and TRBJ2-1; 7 nucleotides agree with TRBD2. The CDR3 is 16 residues long. The junction had 7 bases not matched to a gene; V was cut back by 0 bases and J by 5 bases. Germline V gives CDR1 LGHNA, CDR2 YNFKEQ. CDR3 loop: CASSQELLANNNEQFF. As DNA, the CDR3 is TGTGCCAGCAGCCAAGAACTACTAGCGAACAACAATGAGCAGTTCTTC.

The chain combines TRBV15 with TRBJ2-7; D may be TRBD1 (7 bases). Per the germline V gene, CDR1 is LNHNV and CDR2 is YYDKDF (reference sequence). The CDR3 extends over 14 amino acids. V lost 3 bases and J lost 6, with 15 bases in between. The CDR3 DNA reads TGTGCCACCAGCAGGGAAAACAGGGGAGGCGAGCAGTACTTC. Protein: CATSRENRGGEQYF.

This chain joins TRBV6-1 and TRBJ1-1; no clear D. V lost 3 bases and J lost 4, with 18 bases in between. CDR1 MNHNS and CDR2 SASEGT come from the germline V gene. The CDR3 sequence is 16 residues long. The CDR3 loop reads CASSDSIFRGGTEAFF. In DNA form, the CDR3 reads TGTGCCAGCAGTGATTCTATTTTCCGGGGTGGCACTGAAGCTTTCTTT.

The rearrangement uses TRBV6-5 and TRBJ2-7; 7 positions match TRBD1. The CDR3 runs 14 residues. The J segment lost 1 base and the V segment lost 7 bases, leaving 7 bases of the junction unmatched. CDR1 is MNHEY, CDR2 SVGAGI, per germline. The CDR3 bases are TGTGCCAGCAACCTAGACAGGGAGTCCTACGAGCAGTACTTC. Encoded protein: CASNLDRESYEQYF.

The chain joins TRBV3-1 (or the pseudogene TRBV3-2) to TRBJ2-5; possible D gene TRBD2, 6 bases. The CDR3 is 15 amino acids. The V end lost 6 bases, the J end lost 5 bases, and 19 bases lay between the germline ends. CDR1 is LGHDT and CDR2 is YNNKEL in the germline V gene (reference sequence). The CDR3 DNA follows: TGTGCCAGCAGAAAATTAAGTTCCGCGGGGGAGACCCAGTACTTC. Its protein product is CASRKLSSAGETQYF.

The V and J genes are TRBV11-1 and TRBJ2-5; D gene unclear. Germline lookup yields CDR1 SGHAT and CDR2 FQDESV (reference sequence). This CDR3 is 14 amino acids long. Trimming took off 7 bases at V and 7 bases at J, with 19 bases between the two ends. The CDR3 nucleotides read TGTGCCAGCACCCCGCGCGACGAGCGTGGGACCCAGTACTTC. Translation: CASTPRDERGTQYF.

The V gene is TRBV28, the J gene TRBJ1-2; the D gene is possibly TRBD1 (5 bases). Between the trimmed V and J ends, which lost 4 bases and 8 bases, there was a span of 8 bases. CDR3 size: 11 residues. Per the germline V gene, CDR1 is MDHEN and CDR2 is SYDVKM. This CDR3 reads CASSSNRGYTF. For the CDR3, the DNA is TGTGCCAGCAGTTCCAACAGGGGCTACACCTTC.

The chain links TRBV6-5 to TRBJ2-5, with D unresolved. The CDR3 has 16 amino acids. The ends were cut back, 0 bases at V and 5 bases at J, with 16 bases in the middle. Germline CDR1 is MNHEY and CDR2 is SVGAGI. CDR3 loop: CASSYSGQWAVETQYF. DNA for the CDR3: TGTGCCAGCAGTTACTCTGGGCAGTGGGCCGTGGAGACCCAGTACTTC.

The rearrangement links TRBV28 to TRBJ1-6, with D uncertain. The length of the CDR3 is 12 residues. Per germline, CDR1 MDHEN and CDR2 SYDVKM. Trimming cost V 4 bases and J 11 bases, with 9 bases left between them. CDR3 amino acids: CASSSAGTPLHF. CDR3 bases: TGTGCCAGCAGTTCGGCAGGAACACCCCTCCACTTT.

The genes are TRBV7-9 and TRBJ2-7, with D tentatively TRBD2 (6 bases). The CDR3 extends over 14 amino acids. Germline loops: CDR1 SEHNR, CDR2 FQNEAQ (reference sequence). Trimming left V 6 bases short and J 3 bases short, with 15 bases between. The CDR3 bases are TGTGCCAGCAGAGAGGCGGGGAGGAGCTACGAGCAGTACTTC. This gives the protein CASREAGRSYEQYF.

This chain connects TRBV4-3 to TRBJ1-1; 8 bases map to TRBD1. Per germline, CDR1 LGHNA and CDR2 YSLEER. After removal of 3 bases from V and 4 bases from J, the junction contained 4 bases not matched to a gene. This CDR3 spans 14 amino acids. The CDR3 DNA is TGCGCCAGCAGCCAGACAGGGGCGGGCACTGAAGCTTTCTTT. It translates to CASSQTGAGTEAFF.

J is TRBJ2-3 and V is TRBV25-1, with TRBD1 identical over 8 bases. V was pared by 2 bases and J by 8 bases, with 15 bases of the junction left unmatched. Germline-derived CDR1 and CDR2 are MGHDK and SYGVNS. CDR3 length equals 17 residues. CDR3 region: CASSEQKGQALSATQYF. The CDR3 region has the DNA TGTGCCAGCAGTGAACAGAAGGGACAGGCCCTATCGGCTACGCAGTATTTT.

This clone was found a few times. V gene TRBV10-3 combines with J gene TRBJ2-1; TRBD2 might be the D (6 bases). The CDR3 extends over 13 amino acids. CDR1 is ENHRY and CDR2 is SYGVKD in the germline V gene. Trimming shortened V by 4 bases and J by 5 bases, and 9 bases separated the two germline ends. The CDR3 bases are TGTGCCATCAGTGCGGGACTCAACAATGAGCAGTTCTTC. Its translation is CAISAGLNNEQFF.

J is TRBJ2-1 and V is TRBV24-1; 16 bases are a match to TRBD2. The CDR3 covers 16 residues. Germline V gene data show CDR1 as KGHDR and CDR2 as SFDVKD. V dropped 7 bases and J dropped 7; count of bases not matched to a gene: 6. The CDR3 nucleotides read TGTGCCACCAGCAACCCGGGACTAGCGGGGGGGAATGAGCAGTTCTTC. Translated: CATSNPGLAGGNEQFF.

CDR3 protein: CASSQFGHRRAEQYF. The CDR3 coding sequence is TGCGCCAGCAGCCAATTTGGCCACCGGCGGGCCGAGCAGTACTTC. V gene TRBV4-3 combines with J gene TRBJ2-7; TRBD2 is a possible D gene (5 bases). CDR1 and CDR2 (germline): LGHNA, YSLEER. CDR3 length: 15 residues. Trimming removed 2 bases at V and 6 bases at J, with 17 bases between.

V gene TRBV18 combines with J gene TRBJ2-1; no clear D. Germline loops: CDR1 KGHSH, CDR2 LQKENI. The CDR3 length is 13 residues. Trimming cost V 6 bases and J 10 bases, with 16 bases left between them. Written as DNA, the CDR3 is TGTGCCAGCTCCCCTCCCGGAGAGAAGGAGCAGTTCTTC. It yields the protein CASSPPGEKEQFF. The full variable domain, in which reference TRBV18 and TRBJ2-1 provide the parts outside the CDR3, is NAGVMQNPRHLVRRRGQEARLRCSPMKGHSHVYWYRQLPEEGLKFMVYLQKENIIDESGMPKERFSAEFPKEGPSILRIQQVVRGDSAAYFCASSPPGEKEQFFGPGTRLTVL.

V and J are TRBV5-1 and TRBJ2-6; D may be TRBD2 (6 bases). Trimming took 2 bases from V and 0 from J, leaving 9 bases between them. Germline CDR1 reads SGHRS; CDR2 reads YFSETQ. This CDR3 region has 16 residues. The CDR3 DNA reads TGCGCCAGCAGCTTTAGGGGAGGCTCTGGGGCCAACGTCCTGACTTTC. As protein: CASSFRGGSGANVLTF. The variable domain in full, completed from reference TRBV5-1 and TRBJ2-6, reads KAGVTQTPRYLIKTRGQQVTLSCSPISGHRSVSWYQQTPGQGLQFLFEYFSETQRNKGNFPGRFSGRQFSNSRSEMNVSTLELGDSALYLCASSFRGGSGANVLTFGAGSRLTVL.

The J gene is TRBJ1-2, the V gene TRBV10-2, with D unclear. V was shortened by 6 bases and J by 2 bases, with 10 bases between the two germline ends. Germline-derived CDR1 and CDR2 are WSHSY and SAAADI. This CDR3 has 13 residues. The CDR3 DNA sequence: TGCGCCAGCAGGGGCGCTGAGAACTATGGCTACACCTTC. Translated, it gives CASRGAENYGYTF.

CDR3 in amino acids: CASTTLEGNQPQHF. The CDR3, as DNA: TGTGCCAGCACGACACTGGAGGGGAATCAGCCCCAGCATTTT. This chain uses TRBV11-3 with TRBJ1-5; the D gene is possibly TRBD1 (5 bases). Germline-derived CDR1 and CDR2 are SGHNT and YENEEA. This CDR3 is built from 14 residues. V shed 7 bases and J shed 4 bases, with 14 bases lying between them.

This clone was observed a single time. The gene calls are TRBV19 and TRBJ2-7, with D possibly matching TRBD1 (6 bases). The CDR3 spans 15 residues. Germline CDR1 reads LNHDA; CDR2 reads SQIVND (reference sequence). With 3 bases removed from V and 2 bases from J, the gap between germline ends came to 14 bases. CDR3 residues: CASSIVHGQTYEQYF. The CDR3 coding sequence is TGTGCCAGTAGTATCGTCCATGGACAGACCTACGAGCAGTACTTC.

The genes are TRBV6-5 and TRBJ1-1; D is unclear. The CDR3 runs to 13 residues. Germline-derived CDR1 and CDR2 are MNHEY and SVGAGI. V was clipped by 6 bases and J by 5 bases, with 13 bases between them. The CDR3 region is CASRYRGGTEAFF. For the CDR3, the DNA is TGTGCCAGCAGATACAGAGGCGGAACTGAAGCTTTCTTT.

The V and J genes are TRBV4-1 and TRBJ2-1; 13 nucleotides align to TRBD2. V was pared by 3 bases and J by 9 bases, with 8 bases of the junction left unmatched. Germline assignment: CDR1 MGHRA and CDR2 YSYEKL. This CDR3 has 16 amino acids. CDR3 nucleotides: TGCGCCAGCAGCCAGGTTAGACTAGCGGGGGGCCGTGAGCAGTTCTTC. Residues: CASSQVRLAGGREQFF.

This clone was detected once. J is TRBJ2-5 and V is TRBV4-3; 10 nucleotides agree with TRBD1. The CDR3 totals 15 residues. Trimming cost V 1 base and J 4 bases; bases outside gene matches: 3. Per the germline V gene, CDR1 is LGHNA and CDR2 is YSLEER. CDR3 in DNA: TGCGCCAGCAGCCAAGGGACAGGGGGGGTAGAGACCCAGTACTTC. Translation gives CASSQGTGGVETQYF.

In this sample, this clone turned up many times. The chain combines TRBV7-9 with TRBJ1-4; possibly TRBD1 for D (5 bases). CDR3 length: 16 amino acids. The germline gives CDR1 SEHNR, CDR2 FQNEAQ (reference sequence). The germline V and J ends were trimmed by 1 base and 8 bases, with 17 bases remaining between them. The CDR3 reads CASSLDISGHQEKLFF. CDR3 sequence (DNA): TGTGCCAGCAGCTTAGATATCTCAGGGCATCAGGAAAAACTGTTTTTT.